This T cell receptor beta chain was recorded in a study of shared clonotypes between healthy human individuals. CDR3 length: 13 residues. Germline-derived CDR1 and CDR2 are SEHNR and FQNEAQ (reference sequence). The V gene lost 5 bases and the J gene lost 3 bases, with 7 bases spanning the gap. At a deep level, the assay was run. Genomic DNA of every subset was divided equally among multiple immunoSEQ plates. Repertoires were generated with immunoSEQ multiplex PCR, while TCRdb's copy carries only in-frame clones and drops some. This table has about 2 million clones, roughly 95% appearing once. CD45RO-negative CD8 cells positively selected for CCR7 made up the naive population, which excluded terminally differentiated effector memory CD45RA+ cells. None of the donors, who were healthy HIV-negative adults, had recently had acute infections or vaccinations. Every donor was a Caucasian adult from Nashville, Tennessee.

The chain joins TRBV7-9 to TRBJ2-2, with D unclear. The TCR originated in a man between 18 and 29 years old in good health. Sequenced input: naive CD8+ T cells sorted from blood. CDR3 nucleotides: TGTGCCAGCAGCGTAAGGGACACCGGGGAGCTGTTTTTT. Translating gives CASSVRDTGELFF.